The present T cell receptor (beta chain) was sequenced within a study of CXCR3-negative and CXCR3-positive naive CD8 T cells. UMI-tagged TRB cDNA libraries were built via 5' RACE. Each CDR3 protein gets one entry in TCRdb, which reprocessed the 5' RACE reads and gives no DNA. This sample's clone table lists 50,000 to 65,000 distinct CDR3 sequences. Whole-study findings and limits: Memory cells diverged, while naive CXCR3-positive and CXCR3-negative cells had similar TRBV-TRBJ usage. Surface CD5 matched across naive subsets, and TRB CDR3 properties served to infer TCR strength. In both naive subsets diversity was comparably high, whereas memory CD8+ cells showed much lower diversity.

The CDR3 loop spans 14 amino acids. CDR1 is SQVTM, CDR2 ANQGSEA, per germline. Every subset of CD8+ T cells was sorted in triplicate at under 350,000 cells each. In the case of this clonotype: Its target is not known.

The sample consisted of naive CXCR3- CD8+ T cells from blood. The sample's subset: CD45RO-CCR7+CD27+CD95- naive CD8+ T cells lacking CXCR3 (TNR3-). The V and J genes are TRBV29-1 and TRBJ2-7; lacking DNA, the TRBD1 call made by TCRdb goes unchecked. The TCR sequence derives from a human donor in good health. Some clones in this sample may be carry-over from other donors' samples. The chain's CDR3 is CSVGVWDSSYEQYF.